This TCR beta chain was captured by sequencing in a study of shared clonotypes between healthy human individuals. This CDR3 contains 13 residues. CDR1 is SGHTS and CDR2 is YDEGEE in the germline V gene. Trimming shortened V by 2 bases and J by 7 bases, and 9 bases separated the two germline ends. Evenly divided among several immunoSEQ plates was the genomic DNA of each subset. TCRdb's copy holds only in-frame clones and misses some; the assay was immunoSEQ multiplex PCR. The repertoire includes about 2.4 million clones, over 85% of them detected once, and 0.36% sits in the top ten. CD45RA-negative memory and CD45RA+ naive subsets were split from the CD4+ cells.

The source is a man between 18 and 29 years old in good health. Some clones in this sample may be carry-over from other donors' samples. Sequenced material: naive CD4+ T cells from PBMCs. Subset denoted: CD45RA+ positively selected. V gene TRBV5-8 combines with J gene TRBJ2-2; perhaps D is TRBD1 or TRBD2 (5 bases each). This chain's CDR3 is CASSFMRGGELFF. The DNA for the CDR3 is TGTGCCAGCAGCTTTATGAGGGGCGGGGAGCTGTTTTTT.